This T cell receptor beta chain came from a study of T cells in Graves' hyperthyroidism and ophthalmopathy. The V end was cut by 3 bases, the J end by 2 bases, with 8 bases between. This CDR3 is 13 amino acids long. Germline V gene sequence: CDR1 LGHDT, CDR2 YNNKEL (reference sequence). This clonotype was seen repeatedly, ten times or more. RNA transcripts yielded amplified TCR beta CDR3 regions. First-round RT-PCR of the TCR CDR3 relied on the HTBI primer set. TCRdb re-called the multiplex PCR reads through MiXCR, storing one row per CDR3 protein. The table has about 350,000 distinct CDR3 sequences, about 15% seen once.

The sequence was obtained from a woman aged 25 to 39 with Graves' hyperthyroidism. The chain couples TRBV3-1 to TRBJ2-7; the D is unclear. The sequenced sample consisted of blood. The CDR3 region is CASSQMETYEQYF. For the CDR3, the DNA is TGTGCCAGCAGCCAGATGGAAACCTACGAGCAGTACTTC.